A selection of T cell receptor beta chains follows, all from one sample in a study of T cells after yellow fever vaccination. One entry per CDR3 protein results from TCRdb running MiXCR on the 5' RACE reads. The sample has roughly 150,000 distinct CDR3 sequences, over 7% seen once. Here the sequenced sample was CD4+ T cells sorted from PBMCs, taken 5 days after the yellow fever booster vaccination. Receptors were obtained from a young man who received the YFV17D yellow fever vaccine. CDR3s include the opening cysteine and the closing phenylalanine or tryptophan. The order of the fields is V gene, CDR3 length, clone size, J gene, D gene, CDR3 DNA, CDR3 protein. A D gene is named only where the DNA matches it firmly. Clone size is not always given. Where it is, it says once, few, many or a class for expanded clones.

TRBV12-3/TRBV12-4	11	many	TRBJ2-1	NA	TGTGCCAGCACGTCCGGTTTTGAGCAGTTCTTC	CASTSGFEQFF
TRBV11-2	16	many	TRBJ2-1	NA	TGTGCCAGCAGCTTAGTAGGTGGGATGGGGCACAATGAGCAGTTCTTC	CASSLVGGMGHNEQFF
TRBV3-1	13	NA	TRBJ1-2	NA	TGTGCCAGCAGCCAAGGCAACCACTATGGCTACACCTTC	CASSQGNHYGYTF
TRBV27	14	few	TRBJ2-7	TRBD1	TGTGCCAGCAGGCGGACAGGGGGCTCATACGAGCAGTACTTC	CASRRTGGSYEQYF
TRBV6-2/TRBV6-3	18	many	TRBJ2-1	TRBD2	TGTGCCAGCAGTTATCTGTCTAGCGGGAGGGCCGTTTACAATGAGCAGTTCTTC	CASSYLSSGRAVYNEQFF
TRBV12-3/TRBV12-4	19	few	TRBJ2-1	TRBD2	TGTGCCAGCAGCTTGTGGTTAAGGGCGGGAGGCACCAAGAAACGGTCCCTGTTCTTC	CASSLWLRAGGTKKRSLFF
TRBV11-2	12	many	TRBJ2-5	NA	TGTGCCAGCAGTTGGGACCTAGAGACCCAGTACTTC	CASSWDLETQYF
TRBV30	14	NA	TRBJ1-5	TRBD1	TGTGCCTGGAGTCCGGGACAGAACAATCAGCCCCAGCATTTT	CAWSPGQNNQPQHF
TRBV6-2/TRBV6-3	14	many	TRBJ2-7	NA	TGTGCCAGCAGTTCCTTGGATAAGCTCTACGAGCAGTACTTC	CASSSLDKLYEQYF
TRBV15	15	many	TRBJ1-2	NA	TGTGCCACCAGCAGGGTTCCACAGGACCCGGGTGGCTACACCTTC	CATSRVPQDPGGYTF
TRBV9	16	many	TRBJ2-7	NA	TGTGCCAGCAGCGTTAATGCCCTAGGGTCGGTCTTTGAGCAGTACTTC	CASSVNALGSVFEQYF
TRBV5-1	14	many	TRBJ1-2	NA	TGCGCCAGCAGCTTGAGAGGAGCTAACTATGGCTACACCTTC	CASSLRGANYGYTF
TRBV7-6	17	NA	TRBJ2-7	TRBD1	TGTGCCAGCAGCTTAGTCCCTAGAGGGACAGGGTTTCACGAGCAGTACTTC	CASSLVPRGTGFHEQYF
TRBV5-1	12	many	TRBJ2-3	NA	TGCGCCAGTTACGAATTGCGCGTTGCGCAGTATTTT	CASYELRVAQYF
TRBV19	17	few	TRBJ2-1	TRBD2	TGTGCCAGTAGTATAGATGCCCTAATGGGACTAGAGGCTGAGCAGTTCTTC	CASSIDALMGLEAEQFF
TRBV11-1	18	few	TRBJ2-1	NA	TGTGCCAGCAGCTATACAGGGGGTACCGCGGGAGTGTGGAATGAGCAGTTCTTC	CASSYTGGTAGVWNEQFF
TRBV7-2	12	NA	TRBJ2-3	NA	TGTGCCAGCAGCCCCCAAGTAGATACGCAGTATTTT	CASSPQVDTQYF
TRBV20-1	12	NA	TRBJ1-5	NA	TGCAGTGCAATGACAGGCCCGGGGCCCCAGCATTTT	CSAMTGPGPQHF
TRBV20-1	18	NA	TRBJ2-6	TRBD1	TGCTGTGCTGCGTCTCCGGGACAGGGAATTTCTGGGGCCAACGTCCTGACTTTC	CCAASPGQGISGANVLTF
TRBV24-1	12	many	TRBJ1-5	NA	TGTGCCACCAGTGATGGCAATCAGCCCCAGCATTTT	CATSDGNQPQHF
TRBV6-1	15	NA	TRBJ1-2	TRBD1	TGTGCCAGCAACCCCCTGACAGGGGACAAGTATGGCTACACCTTC	CASNPLTGDKYGYTF
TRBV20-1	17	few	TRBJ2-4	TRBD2	TGCAGTGCTTGGGTAGCGGGAGTTAGCCTAGTCAAAAACATTCAGTACTTC	CSAWVAGVSLVKNIQYF
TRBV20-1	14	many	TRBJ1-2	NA	TGCAGTGCTAGAGCCCCAGGGGCGAGGCATGGCTACACCTTC	CSARAPGARHGYTF
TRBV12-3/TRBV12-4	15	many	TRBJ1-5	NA	TGTGCCAGCAAGATGATGACATTGCGGGATCAGCCCCAGCATTTT	CASKMMTLRDQPQHF
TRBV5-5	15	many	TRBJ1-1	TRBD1	TGTGCCAGCAGCTTGGTTCCCAGGGGGGACACTGAAGCTTTCTTT	CASSLVPRGDTEAFF
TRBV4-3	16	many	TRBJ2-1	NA	TGCGCCAGCAGCCGGGGGGCGGGAACTCGTAACAATGAGCAGTTCTTC	CASSRGAGTRNNEQFF
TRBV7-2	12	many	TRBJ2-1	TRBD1	TGTGCCAGCAACGACAGGGGCAATGAGCAGTTCTTC	CASNDRGNEQFF
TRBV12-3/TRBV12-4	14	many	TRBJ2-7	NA	TGTGCCAGCAGTTTGTCCGGGGAATCCTACGAGCAGTACTTC	CASSLSGESYEQYF
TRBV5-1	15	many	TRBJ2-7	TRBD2	TGCGCCAGCAGCTTGGTAGTAGCGGGAAACTACGAGCAGTACTTC	CASSLVVAGNYEQYF
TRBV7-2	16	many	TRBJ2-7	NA	TGTGCCAGCAGCTCACCTTTCGGGGGCCCTCTGGACGAGCAGTACTTC	CASSSPFGGPLDEQYF
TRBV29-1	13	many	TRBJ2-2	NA	TGCAGCGTTGAGGTGTCTCGCACCGGGGAGCTGTTTTTT	CSVEVSRTGELFF
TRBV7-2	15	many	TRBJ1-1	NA	TGTGCCAGCAGCGTAAACAGGGTCGGTAACACTGAAGCTTTCTTT	CASSVNRVGNTEAFF
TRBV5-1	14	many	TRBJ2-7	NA	TGCGCCAGCAGCGGAGGGAGTAGCGGCTACGAGCAGTACTTC	CASSGGSSGYEQYF
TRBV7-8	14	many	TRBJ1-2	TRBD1	TGTGCCAGCAGCTTATTCGGACAGGGGTATGGCTACACCTTC	CASSLFGQGYGYTF
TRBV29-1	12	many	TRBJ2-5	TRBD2	TGCAGCGTTACTAGCGGGCAAGAGACCCAGTACTTC	CSVTSGQETQYF
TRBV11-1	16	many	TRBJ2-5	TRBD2	TGTGCCAGCAGCTTAGTGACGGGAGGTCTGATTGAGACCCAGTACTTC	CASSLVTGGLIETQYF
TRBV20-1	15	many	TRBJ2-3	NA	TGCAGTGCTAGACGAGGGGGGAGTGAGACAGATACGCAGTATTTT	CSARRGGSETDTQYF
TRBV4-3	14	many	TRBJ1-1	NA	TGCGCCAGCAGCCAAGCTCAGGAGACCACTGAAGCTTTCTTT	CASSQAQETTEAFF
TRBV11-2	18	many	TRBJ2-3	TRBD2	TGTGCCAGCAGCTTAGGACTAGGGACTAGCGGTAGCACAGATACGCAGTATTTT	CASSLGLGTSGSTDTQYF
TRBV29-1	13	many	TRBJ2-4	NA	TGCAGCGTGGTGGTCGTATCGGGGAACATTCAGTACTTC	CSVVVVSGNIQYF
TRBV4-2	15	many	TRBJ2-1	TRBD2	TGTGCCAGCAGCCAAGATTCTAGCGGGTACGCGGAGCAGTTCTTC	CASSQDSSGYAEQFF
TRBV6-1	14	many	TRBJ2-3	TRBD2	TGTGCCAGCAGCCGTAGCGGGACCACAGATACGCAGTATTTT	CASSRSGTTDTQYF
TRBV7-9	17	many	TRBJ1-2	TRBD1	TGTGCCAGCAGCTTAGTCGGGACAGGGGAATTGCTAAGTGGCTACACCTTC	CASSLVGTGELLSGYTF
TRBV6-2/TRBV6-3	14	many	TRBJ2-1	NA	TGTGCCAGCCGGACAGCAAGCTCCTACAATGAGCAGTTCTTC	CASRTASSYNEQFF
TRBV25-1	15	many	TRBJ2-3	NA	TGTGCCAGCAGTGAACCGGGACTCTACACAGATACGCAGTATTTT	CASSEPGLYTDTQYF
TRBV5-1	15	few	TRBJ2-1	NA	TGCGCCAGCCATCGGAGGGAGAGCTCCTACAATGAGCAGTTCTTC	CASHRRESSYNEQFF
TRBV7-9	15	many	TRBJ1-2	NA	TGTGCCAGCAGCTCTGAGGCTCGGGGGACGGAAGGCTACACCTTC	CASSSEARGTEGYTF
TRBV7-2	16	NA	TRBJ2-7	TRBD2	TGTGCCAGCAGCTTAGTTAAGGGCGGGAGGTTCTACGAGCAGTACTTC	CASSLVKGGRFYEQYF
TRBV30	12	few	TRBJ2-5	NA	TGTGCCTGGAGTTCCATATCAGAGACCCAGTACTTC	CAWSSISETQYF